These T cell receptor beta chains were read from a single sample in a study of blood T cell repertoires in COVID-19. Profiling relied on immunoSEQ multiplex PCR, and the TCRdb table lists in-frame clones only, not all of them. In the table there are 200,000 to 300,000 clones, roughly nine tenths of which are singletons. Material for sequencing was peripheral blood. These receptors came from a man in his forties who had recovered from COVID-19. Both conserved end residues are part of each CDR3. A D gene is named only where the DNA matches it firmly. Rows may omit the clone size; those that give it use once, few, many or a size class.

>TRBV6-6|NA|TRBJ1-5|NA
TGTGCCAGCACCCTAACGGGAGGCAGCAATCAGCCCCAGCATTTT
CASTLTGGSNQPQHF
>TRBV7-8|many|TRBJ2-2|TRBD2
TGTGCCAGCAGCAGGACTAGCGAGGCCGGGGAGCTGTTTTTT
CASSRTSEAGELFF
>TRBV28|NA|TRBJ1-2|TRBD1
TGTGCCAGCAGTTTATTCGTCAGAACAGGGGCCGGGTATGGCTACACCTTC
CASSLFVRTGAGYGYTF
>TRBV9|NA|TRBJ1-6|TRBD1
TGTGCCAGCAGCGCGGGGGACAGGGTAGAATCACCCCTCCACTTT
CASSAGDRVESPLHF
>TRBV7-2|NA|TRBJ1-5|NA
TGTGCCAGCAGCCCGCGCCCGTCGGATGGGGCAGGCGATCAGCCCCAGCATTTT
CASSPRPSDGAGDQPQHF
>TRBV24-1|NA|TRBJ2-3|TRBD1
TGTGCCACCAGTGACCCAGCCGGGACAGGGAGAGATACGCAGTATTTT
CATSDPAGTGRDTQYF
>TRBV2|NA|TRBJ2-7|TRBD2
TGTGCCAGCACCAAGGGAGCGGGGGCCCCCTCCTACGAGCAGTACTTC
CASTKGAGAPSYEQYF
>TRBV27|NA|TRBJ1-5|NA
TGTGCCAGCTCCCGAGGAGGGCGAGGCCAGCCCCAGCATTTT
CASSRGGRGQPQHF
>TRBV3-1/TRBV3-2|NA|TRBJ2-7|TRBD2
TGTGCCAGCAGCCCCCAGGGAGCGGGGGGGTTCATCCACGAGCAGTACTTC
CASSPQGAGGFIHEQYF
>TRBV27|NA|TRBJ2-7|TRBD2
TGTGCCAGCAGTTTTGGCGGGAGGGCCAACGACGAGCAGTACTTC
CASSFGGRANDEQYF
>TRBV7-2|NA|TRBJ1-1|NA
TGTGCCAGCAGGGGTATGGGGGCAATGAACACTGAAGCTTTCTTT
CASRGMGAMNTEAFF
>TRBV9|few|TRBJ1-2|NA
TGTGCCAGCAGCGTAGGCCCGACAGCGAACTATGGCTACACCTTC
CASSVGPTANYGYTF
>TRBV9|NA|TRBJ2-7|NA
TGTGCCAGCAGCGTAGCTTCACACCCCAACTACGAGCAGTACTTC
CASSVASHPNYEQYF
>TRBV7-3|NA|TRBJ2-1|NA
TGTGCCAGCAGCTCCGGGTCAAGGAGTTATGAGCAGTTCTTC
CASSSGSRSYEQFF
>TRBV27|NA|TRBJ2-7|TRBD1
TGTGCCAGCAGCCCAAGACAGGGGGCGAGAGCTGGCGAGCAGTACTTC
CASSPRQGARAGEQYF
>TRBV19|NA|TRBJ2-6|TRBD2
TGTGCCAGTAGTACCAGACTAGCGGGAGAGTCTGGGGCCAACGTCCTGACTTTC
CASSTRLAGESGANVLTF
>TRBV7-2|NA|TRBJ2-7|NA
TGTGCCAGCAGCTTAGTGGGGGGGCTCGACGAGCAGTACTTC
CASSLVGGLDEQYF
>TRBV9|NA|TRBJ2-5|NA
TGTGCCAGCAGCGTGTCCCAAGGGGGAGAGACCCAGTACTTC
CASSVSQGGETQYF
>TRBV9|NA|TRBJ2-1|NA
TGTGCCAGCAGCGTAGAGGAGCGCTTAATCAATGAGCAGTTCTTC
CASSVEERLINEQFF
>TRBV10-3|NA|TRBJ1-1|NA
TGTGCCATCAGCGCAGGGGTCTGGAACACTGAAGCTTTCTTT
CAISAGVWNTEAFF
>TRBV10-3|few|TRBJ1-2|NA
TGTGCCATCCCGTACGGGAACTATGGCTACACCTTC
CAIPYGNYGYTF
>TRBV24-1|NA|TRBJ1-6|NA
TGTGCCACCCCCCCCTCCCATTCACCCCTCCACTTT
CATPPSHSPLHF
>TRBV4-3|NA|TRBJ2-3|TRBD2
TGCGCCAGCAGCCAAAGCGGGAGAGCCGATACGCAGTATTTT
CASSQSGRADTQYF
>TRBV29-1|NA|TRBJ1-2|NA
TGCAGCGTTCCCGGGAGGTATGGCTACACCTTC
CSVPGRYGYTF
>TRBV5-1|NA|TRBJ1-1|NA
TGCGCCAGCAGCCTGGCCAGGGGAGATCAAGCTTTCTTT
CASSLARGDQAFF
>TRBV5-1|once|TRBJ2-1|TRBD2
TGCGCCAGCAGCTTGGTCCTAGCGGGGTCCTACAATGAGCAGTTCTTC
CASSLVLAGSYNEQFF
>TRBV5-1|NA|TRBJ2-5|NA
TGCGCCAGCAGCTTGGGGTTTCCCGGGAGTAAGGAGACCCAGTACTTC
CASSLGFPGSKETQYF
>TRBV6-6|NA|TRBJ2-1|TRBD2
TGTGCCAGCAGTCCGACTTTGACTAGCGGGAGTTCCTACAATGAGCAGTTCTTC
CASSPTLTSGSSYNEQFF
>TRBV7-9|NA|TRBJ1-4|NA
TGTGCCAGCAGGCTCGGAGGAAAACTGTTTTTT
CASRLGGKLFF
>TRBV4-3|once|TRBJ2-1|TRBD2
TGCGCCAGCAGCCAAAGTGTCTGGACTAGCTACAATGAGCAGTTCTTC
CASSQSVWTSYNEQFF
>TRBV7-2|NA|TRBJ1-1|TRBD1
TGTGCCAGCAGCTCCTGGACAGGGAGGGGCACTGAAGCTTTCTTT
CASSSWTGRGTEAFF
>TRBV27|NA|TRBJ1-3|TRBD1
TGTGCCAGCAGTCCTGGACTTCGGACAGGGGGAACTGGAAACACCATATATTTT
CASSPGLRTGGTGNTIYF
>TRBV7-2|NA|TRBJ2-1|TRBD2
TGTGCCAGCAGCAGGCCGGGACTAGCGTCATTCCATGAGCAGTTCTTC
CASSRPGLASFHEQFF